This T cell receptor beta chain derives from a study of blood T cell repertoires in COVID-19. The table came from immunoSEQ multiplex PCR; TCRdb's copy has only in-frame clones and leaves some out. The repertoire includes approximately 160,000 clones, about 86% of them detected once, and about 19% sits in the top ten. Per germline, CDR1 MDHEN and CDR2 SYDVKM. V was clipped by 4 bases and J by 6 bases, with 6 bases between them. The CDR3 spans 12 residues. The sequenced material came from peripheral blood. The TCR comes from a woman of 80 years or more with acute or convalescent COVID-19. This chain joins TRBV28 and TRBJ2-2; D is possibly TRBD2 (6 bases). The CDR3 loop reads CASSSGAGELFF. The CDR3 DNA follows: TGTGCCAGCAGTTCGGGGGCCGGGGAGCTGTTTTTT.